Listed below are T cell receptor beta chains from one sample, sequenced in a study of TIL therapy for anti-PD-1-resistant metastatic lung cancer. The data were produced by immunoSEQ multiplex PCR, yet TCRdb's version contains in-frame clones alone and is incomplete. The data show just over 45,000 clones, roughly 85% seen once. The sample in question was blood, obtained at baseline. All receptors come from a man aged 65 to 85 with non-small cell lung cancer. Each CDR3 is given with its conserved first and last residue. A D gene is named only where the DNA matches it firmly. Clone size is given for some rows only: seen once, a few or many times, or a class if the clone is expanded.

d_gene	abundance	v_gene	j_gene	CDR3nt	CDR3aa
TRBD2	-	TRBV7-9	TRBJ2-7	TGTGCCAGCAGCTTCCGGACTAGCGGGAGCATCAACGAGCAGTACTTC	CASSFRTSGSINEQYF
TRBD1	few	TRBV2	TRBJ2-1	TGTGCCAGCAGCCTGGGACAGGGGGCAAGCAATGAGCAGTTCTTC	CASSLGQGASNEQFF
TRBD1	-	TRBV7-9	TRBJ2-2	TGTGCCAGCAGCGGACAGGGGGACACCGGGGAGCTGTTTTTT	CASSGQGDTGELFF
-	-	TRBV5-1	TRBJ1-2	TGCGCCAGCAGCTTGGAAGGGGATGGCTATGGCTACACCTTC	CASSLEGDGYGYTF
TRBD1	-	TRBV10-3	TRBJ2-7	TGTGCCATCAGTGACCCCGGGACAGGGTCCTCCTACGAGCAGTACTTC	CAISDPGTGSSYEQYF
TRBD2	-	TRBV29-1	TRBJ2-5	TGCAGCGCCGCCCGGACTAGCGCCCAAGAGACCCAGTACTTC	CSAARTSAQETQYF
-	-	TRBV6-5	TRBJ1-3	TGTGCCAGCAGCCACACTGGAAACACCATATATTTT	CASSHTGNTIYF
TRBD1	few	TRBV7-2	TRBJ2-1	TGTGCCAGCAGCCCCCAAGACAGGGGGAAGGGAAATGAGCAGTTCTTC	CASSPQDRGKGNEQFF
-	-	TRBV5-1	TRBJ2-3	TGCGCCAGCAGCTGGACAGACACAGATACGCAGTATTTT	CASSWTDTDTQYF
-	-	TRBV19	TRBJ2-1	TGTGCCAGTACCCCTACCGCGCTAGCTACAAATGAGCAGTTCTTC	CASTPTALATNEQFF
TRBD1	-	TRBV6-5	TRBJ2-5	TGTGCCAGCAGTTACACGACAGGGGGATTCCAAGAGACCCAGTACTTC	CASSYTTGGFQETQYF
-	-	TRBV27	TRBJ1-5	TGTGCCGCGGGCCCTTTAGAGTTAGGGGAGAAGCCCCAGCATTTT	CAAGPLELGEKPQHF
TRBD1	-	TRBV5-8	TRBJ2-5	TGTGCCAGCAGCTTGAGCGGACAGGGACACGAGACCCAGTACTTC	CASSLSGQGHETQYF
TRBD2	-	TRBV5-6	TRBJ2-7	TGTGCCAGCAGCTCCACTAGCGGGAGTCCGTACGAGCAGTACTTC	CASSSTSGSPYEQYF
TRBD1	-	TRBV10-2	TRBJ2-2	TGCGCCAGCAGTGATTTCCGGACAGGGGGCCCCGGGGAGCTGTTTTTT	CASSDFRTGGPGELFF
-	-	TRBV7-9	TRBJ1-1	TGTGCCAGCTATAAAACCCTGAACACTGAAGCTTTCTTT	CASYKTLNTEAFF
-	-	TRBV5-1	TRBJ2-3	TGCGCCAGCAGCTACAGCCGGCAGGGGAATGGCCAAGATACGCAGTATTTT	CASSYSRQGNGQDTQYF
TRBD1	-	TRBV7-8	TRBJ1-1	TGTGCCAGCAGCCTGTCCGGGACAGGCCGGGGAACTGAAGCTTTCTTT	CASSLSGTGRGTEAFF
-	-	TRBV7-2	TRBJ1-2	TGTGCCAGCAGCTTAAACAGGGACTATGGCTACACCTTC	CASSLNRDYGYTF
TRBD2	-	TRBV9	TRBJ2-1	TGTGCCAGCAGCGCCCCTAGCGGGAGAGGGCGCTACAATGAGCAGTTCTTC	CASSAPSGRGRYNEQFF
-	-	TRBV7-9	TRBJ2-7	TGTGCCAGCGGGGGCCGGGGATACGAGCAGTACTTC	CASGGRGYEQYF
TRBD1	once	TRBV7-8	TRBJ1-1	TGTGCCAGCAGCTACCGGGACAGGGGGCCCCTGGGCACTGAAGCTTTCTTT	CASSYRDRGPLGTEAFF
TRBD1	once	TRBV19	TRBJ1-1	TGTGCCAGTAGTGGGGCAGGGGGCATCATGAACACTGAAGCTTTCTTT	CASSGAGGIMNTEAFF
TRBD1	-	TRBV4-3	TRBJ2-7	TGCGCCAGCAGCCAGGACAGGGGATTATCCTACGAGCAGTACTTC	CASSQDRGLSYEQYF
-	few	TRBV5-4	TRBJ2-7	TGTGCCAGCAGCGAACCGGGACGAACCTACGAGCAGTACTTC	CASSEPGRTYEQYF
-	-	TRBV28	TRBJ2-4	TGTGCCAGCAGTTTCTTCGACAGGCCCCAAAACATTCAGTACTTC	CASSFFDRPQNIQYF
-	-	TRBV19	TRBJ2-2	TGTGCCAGTAGTATAGGGATGGTAGCCGGGGAGCTGTTTTTT	CASSIGMVAGELFF